This entry concerns a single T cell receptor (beta chain). Its antigen remains unidentified. CDR3 length equals 15 residues. V lost 2 bases to trimming and J lost 2 bases, with 9 bases between them. Germline CDR1 is SGHAT and CDR2 is FQNNGV. This sample was taken from a study of identical twins. Study-wide results and limits: Modelling underestimated the level of out-of-frame TCR alpha sharing observed in monozygotic twins. Fewer insertions characterized abundant cord blood beta clonotypes, whereas memory repertoires showed none. For out-of-frame alpha sequences shared by twins, low generation probability was in excess.

Each cDNA held unique molecular identifiers, and template switching gave it a universal primer site. TCRdb re-derived calls from the 5' RACE reads in MiXCR, one entry per CDR3 protein. The top ten clones hold about 0.97% of a sample with roughly 470,000 distinct CDR3 sequences, more than 13% of them seen once. The data were also submitted as part of a second study, on yellow fever vaccine responses in identical twins.

This chain connects TRBV11-2 to TRBJ2-2; the D gene is possibly TRBD1 (5 bases). The sequence was collected from a woman aged 18-35 years in good health. The sample comprised CD4+ T cells sorted from blood. The CDR3: CASSLRGHNTGELFF. The DNA of the CDR3 is TGTGCCAGCAGCTTAAGGGGCCACAACACCGGGGAGCTGTTTTTT.